This passage covers 13 T cell receptor beta chains from one sample sequenced in a study of blood T cell repertoires in COVID-19. Using immunoSEQ multiplex PCR, the repertoire was profiled, and TCRdb retains in-frame clones only, with some absent. The sample shows about 250,000 clones, 70% to 90% of them seen only once. Sequenced: peripheral blood. These receptor sequences come from a woman aged 25 to 39 with COVID-19, enrolled during active disease.

The chain links TRBV28 to TRBJ2-7; 10 bases map to TRBD1. CDR3 length: 19 residues. After removal of 5 bases from V and 2 bases from J, the junction contained 18 bases not matched to a gene. CDR1 and CDR2 (germline): MDHEN, SYDVKM. The CDR3 protein is CASSRATGGAGLVPYEQYV. The CDR3 coding sequence is TGTGCCAGCAGTCGAGCGACAGGGGGCGCAGGGCTAGTCCCCTACGAGCAGTACGTC.

The chain has TRBV11-3 and TRBJ2-1; 9 nucleotides match TRBD1. Germline V gives CDR1 SGHNT, CDR2 YENEEA. The V gene end was trimmed by 5 bases and the J gene end by 8 bases; junction bases not matched to a gene: 10. The CDR3 consists of 15 residues. CDR3 DNA sequence: TGTGCCAGCAGCCCCGGGACAGGGATATACGATGAGCAGTTCTTC. It encodes CASSPGTGIYDEQFF.

This rearrangement joins TRBV29-1 to TRBJ2-7; tentative D call: TRBD2 (5 bases). The ends were cut back, 7 bases at V and 3 bases at J, with 13 bases in the middle. Germline-derived CDR1 and CDR2 are SQVTM and ANQGSEA. This CDR3 spans 12 amino acids. The CDR3 loop reads CSASGFHYEQYF. CDR3 nucleotide sequence: TGCAGCGCCTCGGGATTTCACTACGAGCAGTACTTC.

The rearrangement links TRBV11-2 to TRBJ2-3, with 7 positions matching TRBD2. Germline V lookup: CDR1 SGHAT, CDR2 FQNNGV. With 1 base clipped from V and 2 bases from J, the junction kept 0 bases outside the gene matches. CDR3 length equals 14 residues. The CDR3 DNA reads TGTGCCAGCAGCTTAGGACTAGCCACAGATACGCAGTATTTT. Amino acids: CASSLGLATDTQYF.

This chain connects TRBV19 to TRBJ2-3; 8 positions agree with TRBD1. This CDR3 region has 13 residues. The V gene end was trimmed by 4 bases and the J gene end by 8 bases; junction bases not matched to a gene: 5. The germline V gene has CDR1 LNHDA and CDR2 SQIVND (reference sequence). The CDR3 region has the DNA TGTGCCAGTAGTAGTCAGGGGGCGGGTACGCAGTATTTT. Its translation: CASSSQGAGTQYF. The full variable domain, completed using reference TRBV19 and TRBJ2-3, is DGGITQSPKYLFRKEGQNVTLSCEQNLNHDAMYWYRQDPGQGLRLIYYSQIVNDFQKGDIAEGYSVSREKKESFPLTVTSAQKNPTAFYLCASSSQGAGTQYFGPGTRLTVL.

The chain uses TRBV5-1 and TRBJ1-2; the D is unclear. CDR1 and CDR2 from the germline V gene are SGHRS and YFSETQ. CDR3 size: 12 residues. V dropped 0 bases and J dropped 7 bases, with 7 bases sitting between them. The CDR3 bases are TGCGCCAGCAGCTTGGTTGCAGGTGGCTACACCTTC. It yields the protein CASSLVAGGYTF. The entire variable domain, with the rest obtained from reference TRBV5-1 and TRBJ1-2, is as follows: KAGVTQTPRYLIKTRGQQVTLSCSPISGHRSVSWYQQTPGQGLQFLFEYFSETQRNKGNFPGRFSGRQFSNSRSEMNVSTLELGDSALYLCASSLVAGGYTFGSGTRLTVV.

The V call is TRBV5-1, the J call TRBJ1-1; TRBD1 matches at 8 bases. The CDR3 has 16 residues. J gave up 10 bases and V 1 base, and 15 bases lay outside the gene matches. The V gene's germline CDR1 is SGHRS and CDR2 YFSETQ. CDR3 nucleotides: TGCGCCAGCAGCTTGAGATTAGGACAGGGATACGGAGGAGCTTTCTTT. Its protein product is CASSLRLGQGYGGAFF.

This clone was seen just once. CDR3 sequence reads: CASSGQGTSDTQYF. DNA for the CDR3: TGTGCCAGCAGTGGACAAGGGACTTCAGATACGCAGTATTTT. The chain carries TRBV5-4 and TRBJ2-3; tentative D call: TRBD2 (6 bases). Trimming cost V 5 bases and J 4 bases, with 14 bases left between them. Germline V gene lookup returns CDR1 SGHNT and CDR2 YYREEE (reference sequence). This CDR3 spans 14 amino acids.

The gene calls are TRBV5-4 and TRBJ2-7; a possible D gene is TRBD1 (7 bases). Germline assignment: CDR1 SGHNT and CDR2 YYREEE (reference sequence). The CDR3 length is 13 residues. V lost 3 bases to trimming and J lost 4 bases, with 11 bases between them. The CDR3 DNA reads as TGTGCCAGCAGCTCTCAGGGGGGATACGAGCAGTACTTC. Its translation: CASSSQGGYEQYF.

The chain is built from TRBV3-1 (or the pseudogene TRBV3-2) and TRBJ2-3; a weak D match, TRBD2 (7 bases). The germline V gene encodes CDR1 LGHDT and CDR2 YNNKEL (reference sequence). V was shortened by 6 bases and J by 6 bases, with 13 bases between the two germline ends. CDR3 size: 13 residues. CDR3 in DNA: TGTGCCAGCAGTAAAGAGGGGGGGGATACGCAGTATTTT. Translating it yields CASSKEGGDTQYF.

The rearrangement links TRBV2 to TRBJ2-7, with 7 bases fitting TRBD2. Trimming took 5 bases from V and 0 from J; bases not matched to a gene: 4. CDR1 SNHLY and CDR2 FYNNEI come from the germline V gene. CDR3 length: 14 amino acids. The chain's CDR3 is CASSWGEGSYEQYF. Written as DNA, the CDR3 is TGTGCCAGCAGTTGGGGGGAGGGCTCCTACGAGCAGTACTTC.

This chain uses TRBV7-2 with TRBJ1-5; D not resolved. Trimming took 2 bases from V and 3 from J, leaving 11 bases between them. The CDR3 runs 15 residues. The germline V gene encodes CDR1 SGHTA and CDR2 FQGNSA. The CDR3 nucleotides are TGTGCCAGCAGCTTAAGGCTAGGTCACAATCAGCCCCAGCATTTT. It encodes CASSLRLGHNQPQHF. Looking up the rest from reference TRBV7-2 and TRBJ1-5 gives the full variable domain: GAGVSQSPSNKVTEKGKDVELRCDPISGHTALYWYRQSLGQGLEFLIYFQGNSAPDKSGLPSDRFSAERTGGSVSTLTIQRTQQEDSAVYLCASSLRLGHNQPQHFGDGTRLSIL.

The chain recombines TRBV7-9 with TRBJ1-2, with D unresolved. The ends were cut back, 7 bases at V and 0 bases at J, with 18 bases in the middle. This CDR3 region has 16 residues. Looked up from germline, CDR1 is SEHNR and CDR2 is FQNEAQ (reference sequence). The CDR3 nucleotides read TGTGCCAGCACCAATCCGGGAGGGCTTGCTAACTATGGCTACACCTTC. Translation gives CASTNPGGLANYGYTF. The complete variable domain, with remaining parts taken from reference TRBV7-9 and TRBJ1-2, reads DTGVSQNPRHKITKRGQNVTFRCDPISEHNRLYWYRQTLGQGPEFLTYFQNEAQLEKSRLLSDRFSAERPKGSFSTLEIQRTEQGDSAMYLCASTNPGGLANYGYTFGSGTRLTVV.